This T cell receptor beta chain was obtained from a study of type 1 and type 2 diabetes patients. Overall study: Samples came from type 1 diabetic, type 2 diabetic or nondiabetic people, recruited in China. From PBMCs, CD4+ and CD8+ T cells were isolated by magnetic microbeads. General study results and limits: In CD4+ and CD8+ T cells, type 2 diabetes diversity exceeded type 1.

The PCR template was genomic DNA. The TCR beta CDR3 region was amplified using 30 forward and 13 reverse primers. TCRdb re-called the multiplex PCR reads with MiXCR, one entry per CDR3 protein. The data show fewer than 350,000 distinct CDR3 sequences, around 47% seen once. As regards this clonotype: Its cognate antigen is unknown.

CDR3 size: 13 residues. V was shortened by 6 bases and J by 5 bases, with 10 bases between the two germline ends. The germline V gene has CDR1 LNHDA and CDR2 SQIVND (reference sequence). All diabetic donors were classified as either type 1 or type 2 diabetes. The rearrangement links TRBV19 to TRBJ1-4; unclear D gene. This receptor was obtained from a man between 18 and 29 years old with type 2 diabetes. The material sequenced was peripheral blood mononuclear cells (PBMCs). This CDR3 is CASRVQTNEKLFF. CDR3 DNA: TGTGCCAGTAGGGTGCAGACCAATGAAAAACTGTTTTTT.